Below, one TCR beta chain is given with its context. Antigen: not known. This CDR3 is 16 amino acids long. Per germline, CDR1 SGHRS and CDR2 YFSETQ. Trimming shortened V by 7 bases and J by 3 bases, and 19 bases separated the two germline ends. Around 97 million PBMCs supplied genomic DNA for unsorted samples. This record belongs to a study of shared clonotypes between healthy human individuals. Genomic DNA belonging to each subset was distributed in equal measure over several immunoSEQ plates. Sequenced by immunoSEQ multiplex PCR; TCRdb stores in-frame clones only, minus some. The data hold roughly 500,000 clones, with less than 80% observed a single time. Regarding the study as a whole: Exclusively blood specimens were collected; tissue repertoires likely differ.

The sequence was obtained from a woman aged 35 to 49 in good health. Some clones in this sample may be carry-over from other donors' samples. Specimen: PBMCs. This chain joins TRBV5-1 and TRBJ2-2, with a possible D match to TRBD1 (6 bases). The CDR3 region is CASAPGAGGDTGELFF. CDR3 DNA sequence: TGCGCCAGCGCCCCAGGGGCGGGTGGTGACACCGGGGAGCTGTTTTTT.